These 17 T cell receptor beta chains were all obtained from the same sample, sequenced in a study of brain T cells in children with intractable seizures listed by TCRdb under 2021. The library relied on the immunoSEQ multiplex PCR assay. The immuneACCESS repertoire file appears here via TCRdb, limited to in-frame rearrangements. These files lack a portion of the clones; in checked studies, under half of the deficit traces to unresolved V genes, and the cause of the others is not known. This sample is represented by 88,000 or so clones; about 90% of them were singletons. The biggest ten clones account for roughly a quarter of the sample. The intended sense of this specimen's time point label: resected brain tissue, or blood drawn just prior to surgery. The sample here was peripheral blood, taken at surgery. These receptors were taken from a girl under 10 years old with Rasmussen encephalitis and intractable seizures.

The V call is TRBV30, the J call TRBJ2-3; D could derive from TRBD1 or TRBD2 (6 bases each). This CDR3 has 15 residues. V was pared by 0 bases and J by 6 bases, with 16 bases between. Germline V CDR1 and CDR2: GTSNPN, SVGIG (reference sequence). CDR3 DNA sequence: TGTGCCTGGAGTGTACTGGGGGGCGCGTATGATACGCAGTATTTT. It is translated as CAWSVLGGAYDTQYF.

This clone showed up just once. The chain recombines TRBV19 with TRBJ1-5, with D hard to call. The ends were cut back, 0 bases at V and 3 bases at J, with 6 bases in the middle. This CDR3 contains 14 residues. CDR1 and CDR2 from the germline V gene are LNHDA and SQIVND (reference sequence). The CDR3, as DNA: TGTGCCAGTAGTATAGATCTAGCCAATCAGCCCCAGCATTTT. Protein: CASSIDLANQPQHF. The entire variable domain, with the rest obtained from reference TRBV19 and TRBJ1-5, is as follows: DGGITQSPKYLFRKEGQNVTLSCEQNLNHDAMYWYRQDPGQGLRLIYYSQIVNDFQKGDIAEGYSVSREKKESFPLTVTSAQKNPTAFYLCASSIDLANQPQHFGDGTRLSIL.

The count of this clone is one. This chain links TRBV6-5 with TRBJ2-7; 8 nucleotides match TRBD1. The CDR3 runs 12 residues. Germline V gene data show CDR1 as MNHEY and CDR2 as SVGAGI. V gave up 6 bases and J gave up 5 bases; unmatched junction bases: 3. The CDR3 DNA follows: TGTGCCAGCAGGGACAGGGTGAACGAGCAGTACTTC. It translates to CASRDRVNEQYF.

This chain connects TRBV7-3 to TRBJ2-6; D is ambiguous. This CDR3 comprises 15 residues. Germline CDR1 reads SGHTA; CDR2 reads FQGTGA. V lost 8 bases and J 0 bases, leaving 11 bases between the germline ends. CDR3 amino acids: CASASRHSGANVLTF. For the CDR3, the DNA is TGTGCCAGCGCTTCTAGGCACTCTGGGGCCAACGTCCTGACTTTC. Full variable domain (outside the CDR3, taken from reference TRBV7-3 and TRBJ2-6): GAGVSQTPSNKVTEKGKYVELRCDPISGHTALYWYRQSLGQGPEFLIYFQGTGAADDSGLPNDRFFAVRPEGSVSTLKIQRTERGDSAVYLCASASRHSGANVLTFGAGSRLTVL.

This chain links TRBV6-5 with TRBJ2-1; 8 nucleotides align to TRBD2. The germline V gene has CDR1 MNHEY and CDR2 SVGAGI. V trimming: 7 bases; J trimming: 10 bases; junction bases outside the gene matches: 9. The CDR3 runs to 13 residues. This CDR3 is CASMWRGVGEQFF. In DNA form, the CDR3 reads TGTGCCAGCATGTGGCGGGGGGTCGGCGAGCAGTTCTTC.

CDR3 in DNA: TGTGCCAGCAGCGGGACAGTCGGAAACACCATATATTTT. It specifies CASSGTVGNTIYF. The chain couples TRBV5-6 to TRBJ1-3, with TRBD1 matching over 7 bases. V dropped 4 bases and J dropped 4; count of bases not matched to a gene: 2. Looked up from germline, CDR1 is SGHDT and CDR2 is YYEEEE. The CDR3 runs to 13 residues.

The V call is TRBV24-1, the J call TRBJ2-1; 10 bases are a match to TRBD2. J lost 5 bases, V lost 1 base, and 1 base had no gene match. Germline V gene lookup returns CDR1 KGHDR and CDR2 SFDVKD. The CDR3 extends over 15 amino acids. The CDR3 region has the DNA TGTGCCACCAGTGATTTTAGCGGGGGGAACAATGAGCAGTTCTTC. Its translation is CATSDFSGGNNEQFF.

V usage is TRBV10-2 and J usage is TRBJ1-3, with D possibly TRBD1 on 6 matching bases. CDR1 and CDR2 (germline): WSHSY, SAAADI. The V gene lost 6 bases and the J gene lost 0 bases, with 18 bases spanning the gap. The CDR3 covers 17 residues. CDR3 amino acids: CASSPPLGQYSGNTIYF. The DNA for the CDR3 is TGCGCCAGCAGCCCCCCTCTAGGACAGTACTCTGGAAACACCATATATTTT.

This chain's CDR3 is CASSLPGGAGNTIYF. The CDR3 DNA reads as TGTGCCAGCAGCCTACCGGGGGGAGCTGGAAACACCATATATTTT. The rearrangement links TRBV7-9 to TRBJ1-3; the D gene is possibly TRBD1 (5 bases). Germline CDR1 SEHNR, CDR2 FQNEAQ (reference sequence). Trimming removed 5 bases at V and 2 bases at J, with 13 bases between. The CDR3 totals 15 residues.

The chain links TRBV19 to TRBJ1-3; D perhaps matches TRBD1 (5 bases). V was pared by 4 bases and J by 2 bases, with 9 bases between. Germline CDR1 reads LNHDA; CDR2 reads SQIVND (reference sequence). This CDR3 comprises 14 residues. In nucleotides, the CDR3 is TGTGCCAGTAGTACCGGGGCGGCTGGAAACACCATATATTTT. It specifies CASSTGAAGNTIYF.

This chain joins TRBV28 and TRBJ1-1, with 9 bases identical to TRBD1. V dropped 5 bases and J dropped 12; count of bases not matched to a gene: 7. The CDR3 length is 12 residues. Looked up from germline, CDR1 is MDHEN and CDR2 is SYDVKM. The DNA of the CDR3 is TGTGCCAGCAGTCCCGGACAGGGGAGAACTTTCTTT. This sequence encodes CASSPGQGRTFF.

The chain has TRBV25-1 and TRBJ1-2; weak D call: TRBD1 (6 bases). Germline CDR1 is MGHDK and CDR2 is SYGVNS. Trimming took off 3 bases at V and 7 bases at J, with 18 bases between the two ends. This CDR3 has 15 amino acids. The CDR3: CASSDRTTGMRGYTF. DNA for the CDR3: TGTGCCAGCAGTGATCGCACTACAGGGATGCGTGGCTACACCTTC.

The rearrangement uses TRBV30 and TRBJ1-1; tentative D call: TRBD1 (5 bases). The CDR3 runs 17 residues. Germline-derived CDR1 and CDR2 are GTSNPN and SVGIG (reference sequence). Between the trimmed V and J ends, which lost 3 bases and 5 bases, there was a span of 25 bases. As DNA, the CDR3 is TGTGCCTGGAGAACGCCGTTCCGGTTCGGGGGAAGGACTGAAGCTTTCTTT. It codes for CAWRTPFRFGGRTEAFF.

The CDR3 region has the DNA TGTGCCAGCAGCTCAGGGGCAACCTACGAGCAGTACTTC. Translated, it gives CASSSGATYEQYF. The chain carries TRBV7-2 and TRBJ2-7, with D possibly being TRBD1 (6 bases). The CDR3 totals 13 residues. Germline V gives CDR1 SGHTA, CDR2 FQGNSA. Trimming stripped 4 bases from V and 2 bases from J, with 9 bases between.

The CDR3 sequence is CASSLSPGYGYTF. CDR3 coding DNA: TGTGCCAGCAGTTTATCGCCTGGCTATGGCTACACCTTC. The V call is TRBV12-3 or TRBV12-4, the J call TRBJ1-2; D gene uncertain. The CDR3 length is 13 residues. The V end was cut by 2 bases, the J end by 4 bases, with 8 bases between.

The CDR3 region has the DNA TGTGCCAGCAGCTTTACGACTAGCGGCGCAGATACGCAGTATTTT. This encodes CASSFTTSGADTQYF. This sequence joins TRBV5-4 and TRBJ2-3, with TRBD2 matching over 9 bases. Germline values: CDR1 SGHNT, CDR2 YYREEE (reference sequence). V lost 2 bases, J lost 4 bases, and 5 bases stayed unmatched. CDR3 length: 15 residues.

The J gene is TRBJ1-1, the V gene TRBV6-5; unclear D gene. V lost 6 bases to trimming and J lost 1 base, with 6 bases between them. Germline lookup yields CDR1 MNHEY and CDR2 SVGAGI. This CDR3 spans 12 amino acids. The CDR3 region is CASRRQNTEAFF. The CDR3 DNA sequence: TGTGCCAGCAGGAGACAGAACACTGAAGCTTTCTTT.